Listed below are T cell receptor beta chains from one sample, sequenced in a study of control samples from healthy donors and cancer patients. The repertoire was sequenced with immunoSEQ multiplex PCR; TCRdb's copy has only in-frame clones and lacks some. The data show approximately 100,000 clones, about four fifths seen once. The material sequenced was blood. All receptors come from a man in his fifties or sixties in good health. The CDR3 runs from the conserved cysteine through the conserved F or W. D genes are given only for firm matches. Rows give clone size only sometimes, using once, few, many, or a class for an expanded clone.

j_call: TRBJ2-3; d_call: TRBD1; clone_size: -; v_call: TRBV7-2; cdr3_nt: TGTGCCAGCAGCTTGACAGGGGTCCTCACAGATACGCAGTATTTT; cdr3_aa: CASSLTGVLTDTQYF
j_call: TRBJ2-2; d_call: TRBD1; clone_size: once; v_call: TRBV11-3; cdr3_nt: TGTGCCAGCAGCTCGCGGTCCGGACAGGGAGCCGGGGAGCTGTTTTTT; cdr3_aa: CASSSRSGQGAGELFF
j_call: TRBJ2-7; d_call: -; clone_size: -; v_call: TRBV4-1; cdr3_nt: TGCGCCAGCAGCCAAGAGCGGGGACACAAAGTAGTATGGGAGCAGTACTTC; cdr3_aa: CASSQERGHKVVWEQYF
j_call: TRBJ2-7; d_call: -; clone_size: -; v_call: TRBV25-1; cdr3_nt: TGTGCCAGCGGGGGCGGGCGGACAGCCTACGAGCAGTACTTC; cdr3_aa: CASGGGRTAYEQYF
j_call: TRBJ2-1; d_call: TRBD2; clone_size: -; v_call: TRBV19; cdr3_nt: TGTGCCAGTAGTATAGAGACTCGGACTAGCGGGAGAAGCTCCTACAATGAGCAGTTCTTC; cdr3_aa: CASSIETRTSGRSSYNEQFF
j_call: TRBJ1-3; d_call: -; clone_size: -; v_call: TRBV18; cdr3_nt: TGTGCCAGCTCACCACTGGCCCGGGAGTCTGGAAACACCATATATTTT; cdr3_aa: CASSPLARESGNTIYF
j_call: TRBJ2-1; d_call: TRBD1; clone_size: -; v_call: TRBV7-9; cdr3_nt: TGTGCCACGGCCCGGCGACAGGGATCCAATGAGCAGTTCTTC; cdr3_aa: CATARRQGSNEQFF
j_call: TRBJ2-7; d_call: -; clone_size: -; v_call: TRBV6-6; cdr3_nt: TGTGCCAGCAGACCCCGGGTAACGGAGGAGCAGTACTTC; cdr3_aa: CASRPRVTEEQYF
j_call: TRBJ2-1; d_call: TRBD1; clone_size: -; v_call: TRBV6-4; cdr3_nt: TGTGCCAGCAGTGACCGCCCACCGGGACAGGGAGCAGCCCACTACTACAATGAGCAGTTCTTC; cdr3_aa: CASSDRPPGQGAAHYYNEQFF
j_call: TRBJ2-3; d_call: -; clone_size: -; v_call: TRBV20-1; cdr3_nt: TGCAGTGCTAGTGGCACAGATACGCAGTATTTT; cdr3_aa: CSASGTDTQYF
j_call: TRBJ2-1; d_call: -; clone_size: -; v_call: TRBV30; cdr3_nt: TGTGCCTGGAGTGACTGGGGCCAGCGGGTCTACAATGAGCAGTTCTTC; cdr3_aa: CAWSDWGQRVYNEQFF
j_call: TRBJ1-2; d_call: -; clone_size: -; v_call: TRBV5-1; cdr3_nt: TGCGCCAGCAGCCTACAGGATAACTATGGCTACACCTTC; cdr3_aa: CASSLQDNYGYTF
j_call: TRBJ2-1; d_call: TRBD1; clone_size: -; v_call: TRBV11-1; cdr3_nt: TGTGCCAGCAGCTCGGACAGGGGCAATGAGCAGTTCTTC; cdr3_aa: CASSSDRGNEQFF
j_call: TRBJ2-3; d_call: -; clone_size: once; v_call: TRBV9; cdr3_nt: TGTGCCAGCAGCGTAGGGGCAGGCACAGATACGCAGTATTTT; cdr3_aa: CASSVGAGTDTQYF
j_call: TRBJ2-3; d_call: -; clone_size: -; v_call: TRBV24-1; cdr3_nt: TGTGCCACCAGTACGGGAGTCGGCACAGATACGCAGTATTTT; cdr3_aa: CATSTGVGTDTQYF
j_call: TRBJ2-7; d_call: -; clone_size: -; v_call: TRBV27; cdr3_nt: TGTGCCAGCAGTACTGACGGCAGGGTCTACGAGCAGTACTTC; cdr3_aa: CASSTDGRVYEQYF